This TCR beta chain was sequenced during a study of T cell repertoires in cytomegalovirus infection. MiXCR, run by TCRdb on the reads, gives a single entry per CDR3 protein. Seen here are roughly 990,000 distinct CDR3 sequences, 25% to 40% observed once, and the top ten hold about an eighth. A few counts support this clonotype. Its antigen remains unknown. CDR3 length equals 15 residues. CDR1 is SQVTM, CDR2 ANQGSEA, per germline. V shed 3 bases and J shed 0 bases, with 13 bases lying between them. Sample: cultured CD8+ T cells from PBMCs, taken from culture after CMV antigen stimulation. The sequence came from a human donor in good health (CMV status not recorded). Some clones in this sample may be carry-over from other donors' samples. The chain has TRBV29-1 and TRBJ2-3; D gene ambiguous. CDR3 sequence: CSVDYTSASTDTQYF. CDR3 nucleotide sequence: TGCAGCGTTGATTACACTTCCGCTAGCACAGATACGCAGTATTTT.